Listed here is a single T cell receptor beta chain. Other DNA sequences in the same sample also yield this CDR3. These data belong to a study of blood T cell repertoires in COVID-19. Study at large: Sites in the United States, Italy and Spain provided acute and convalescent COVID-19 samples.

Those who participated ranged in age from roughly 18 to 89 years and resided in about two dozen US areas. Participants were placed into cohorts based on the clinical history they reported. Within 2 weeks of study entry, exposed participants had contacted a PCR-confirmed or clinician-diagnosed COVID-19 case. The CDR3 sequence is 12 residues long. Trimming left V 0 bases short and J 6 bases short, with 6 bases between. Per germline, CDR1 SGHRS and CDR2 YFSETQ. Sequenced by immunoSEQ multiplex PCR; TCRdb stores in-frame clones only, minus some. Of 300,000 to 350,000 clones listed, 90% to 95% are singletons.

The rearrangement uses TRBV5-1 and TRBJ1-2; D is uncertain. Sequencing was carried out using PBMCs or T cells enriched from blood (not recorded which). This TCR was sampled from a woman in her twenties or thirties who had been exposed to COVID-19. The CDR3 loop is CASSLGGDGYTF. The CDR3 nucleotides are TGCGCCAGCAGCTTGGGCGGGGATGGCTACACCTTC.